The following is a TCR beta chain sequence with its context. Its antigen is undetermined. The sample originates from a study of radiotherapy plus CTLA-4 blockade in lung cancer. Study results and limitations: In blood, after radiotherapy plus ipilimumab, tumor-derived TCR clones expanded.

Those with chemo-refractory metastatic non-small-cell lung cancer were treated with focal radiation combined with CTLA-4 blockade using ipilimumab. Trimming stripped 1 base from V and 2 bases from J, with 10 bases between. The germline CDR1 and CDR2 sequences are SGHVS and FNYEAQ. This CDR3 spans 15 amino acids. Here immunoSEQ multiplex PCR was the method, and the copy in TCRdb shows in-frame clones only, minus some. Among more than 90,000 clones listed, 81% were seen once. The J gene is TRBJ2-3, the V gene TRBV7-6; a possible D gene is TRBD2 (6 bases). The sample in question was peripheral blood, obtained from a patient treated with radiotherapy plus ipilimumab. This clonotype was sampled from a human donor with non-small cell lung cancer that progressed on radiotherapy plus ipilimumab. Some clones in this sample may be carry-over from other donors' samples. CDR3 protein: CASSLGGTHTDTQYF. DNA for the CDR3: TGTGCCAGCAGCTTAGGAGGGACTCACACAGATACGCAGTATTTT.